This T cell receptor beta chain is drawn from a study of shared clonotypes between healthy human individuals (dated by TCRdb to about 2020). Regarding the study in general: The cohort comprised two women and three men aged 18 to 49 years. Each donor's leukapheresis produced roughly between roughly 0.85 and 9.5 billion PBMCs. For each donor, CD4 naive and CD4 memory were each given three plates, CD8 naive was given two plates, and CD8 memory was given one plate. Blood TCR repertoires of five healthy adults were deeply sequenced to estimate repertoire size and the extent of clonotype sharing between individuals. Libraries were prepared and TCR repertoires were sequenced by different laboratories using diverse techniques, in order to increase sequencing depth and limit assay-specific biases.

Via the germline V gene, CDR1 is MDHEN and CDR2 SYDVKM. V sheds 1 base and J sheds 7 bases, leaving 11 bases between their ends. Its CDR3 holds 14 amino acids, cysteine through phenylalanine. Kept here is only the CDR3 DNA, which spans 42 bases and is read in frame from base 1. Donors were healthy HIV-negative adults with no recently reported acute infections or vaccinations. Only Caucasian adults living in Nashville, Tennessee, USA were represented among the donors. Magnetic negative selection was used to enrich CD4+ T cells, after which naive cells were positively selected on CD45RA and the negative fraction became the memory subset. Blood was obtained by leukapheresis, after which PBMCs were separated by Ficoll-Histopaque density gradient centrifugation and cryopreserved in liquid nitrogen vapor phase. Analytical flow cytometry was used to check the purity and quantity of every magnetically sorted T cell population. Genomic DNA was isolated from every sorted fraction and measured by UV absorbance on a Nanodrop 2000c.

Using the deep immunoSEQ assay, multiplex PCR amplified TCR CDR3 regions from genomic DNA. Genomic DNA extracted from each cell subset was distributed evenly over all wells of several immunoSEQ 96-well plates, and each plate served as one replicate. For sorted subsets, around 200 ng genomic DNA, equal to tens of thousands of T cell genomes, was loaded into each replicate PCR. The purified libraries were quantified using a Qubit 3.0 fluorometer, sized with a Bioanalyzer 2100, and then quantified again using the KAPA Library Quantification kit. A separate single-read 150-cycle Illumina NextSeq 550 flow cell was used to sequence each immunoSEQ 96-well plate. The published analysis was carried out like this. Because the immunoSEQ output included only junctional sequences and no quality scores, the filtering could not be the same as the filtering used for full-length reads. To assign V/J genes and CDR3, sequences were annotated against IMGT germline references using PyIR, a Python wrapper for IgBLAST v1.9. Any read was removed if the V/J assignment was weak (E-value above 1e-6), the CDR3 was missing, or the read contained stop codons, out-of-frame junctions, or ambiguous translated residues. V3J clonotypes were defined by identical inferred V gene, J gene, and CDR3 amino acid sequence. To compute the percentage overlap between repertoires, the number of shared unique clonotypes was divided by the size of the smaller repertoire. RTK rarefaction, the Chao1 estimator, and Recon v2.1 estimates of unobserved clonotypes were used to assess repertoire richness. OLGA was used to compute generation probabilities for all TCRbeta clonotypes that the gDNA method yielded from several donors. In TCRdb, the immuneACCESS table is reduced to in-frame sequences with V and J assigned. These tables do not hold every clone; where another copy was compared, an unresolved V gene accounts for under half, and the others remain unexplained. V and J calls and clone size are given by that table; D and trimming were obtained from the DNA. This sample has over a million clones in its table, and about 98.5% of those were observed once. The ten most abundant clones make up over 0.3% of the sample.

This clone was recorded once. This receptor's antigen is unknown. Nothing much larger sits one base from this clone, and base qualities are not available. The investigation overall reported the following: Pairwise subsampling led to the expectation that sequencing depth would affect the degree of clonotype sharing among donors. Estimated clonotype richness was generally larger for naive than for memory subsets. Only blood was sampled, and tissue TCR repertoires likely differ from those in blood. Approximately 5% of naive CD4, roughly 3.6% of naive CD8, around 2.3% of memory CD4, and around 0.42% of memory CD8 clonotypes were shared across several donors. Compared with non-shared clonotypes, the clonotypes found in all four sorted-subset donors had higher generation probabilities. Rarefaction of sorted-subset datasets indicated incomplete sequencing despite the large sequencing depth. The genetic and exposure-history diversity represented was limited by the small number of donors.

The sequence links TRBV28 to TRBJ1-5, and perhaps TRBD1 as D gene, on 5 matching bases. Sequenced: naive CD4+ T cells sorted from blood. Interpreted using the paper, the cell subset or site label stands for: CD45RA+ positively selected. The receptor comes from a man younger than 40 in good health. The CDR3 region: CASSLFGGDQPQHF. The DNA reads TGTGCCAGCAGTTTATTTGGAGGGGACCAGCCCCAGCATTTT.